Listed below are T cell receptor beta chains from one sample, sequenced in a study of early T cells in non-severe SARS-CoV-2 infection. One entry per CDR3 protein results from TCRdb running MiXCR on the 5' RACE reads. The sample has around 40,000 distinct CDR3 sequences; 5% to 7% are singletons. Source material: whole blood. These receptors were obtained from an adult who was a healthcare worker with PCR-confirmed SARS-CoV-2 infection or an uninfected control (not recorded which). The CDR3 runs from the conserved cysteine through the conserved F or W. The order of the fields is D gene, J gene, clone size, V gene, CDR3 protein, CDR3 DNA. The D gene is left open where the match is weak. Size is stated for part of the rows, as once, few or many counts, or as a class when the clone is expanded.

D: -; J: TRBJ2-2; size: -; V: TRBV12-3/TRBV12-4; CDR3: CASSSSGELFF; DNA: TGTGCCAGCAGCTCTAGCGGGGAGCTGTTTTTT
D: -; J: TRBJ2-5; size: few; V: TRBV18; CDR3: CASSPTVGETQYF; DNA: TGTGCCAGCTCCCCCACTGTCGGCGAGACCCAGTACTTC
D: TRBD1; J: TRBJ1-5; size: few; V: TRBV5-4; CDR3: CASSRWTGSPNQPQHF; DNA: TGTGCCAGCAGCCGCTGGACAGGATCCCCAAATCAGCCCCAGCATTTT
D: TRBD2; J: TRBJ2-3; size: few; V: TRBV6-1; CDR3: CASSEIAGGTDTQYF; DNA: TGTGCCAGCAGTGAAATAGCGGGAGGCACAGATACGCAGTATTTT
D: -; J: TRBJ2-1; size: many; V: TRBV7-2; CDR3: CASSSPFNEQFF; DNA: TGTGCCAGCAGCTCCCCCTTCAATGAGCAGTTCTTC
D: TRBD1; J: TRBJ1-2; size: many; V: TRBV12-3/TRBV12-4; CDR3: CASGQAYGYTF; DNA: TGTGCCAGCGGACAGGCTTATGGCTACACCTTC
D: TRBD2; J: TRBJ2-7; size: -; V: TRBV6-1; CDR3: CASGTPGTSGRSSYEQYF; DNA: TGTGCCAGCGGGACTCCCGGGACTAGCGGGAGGAGCTCCTACGAGCAGTACTTC
D: -; J: TRBJ1-2; size: many; V: TRBV6-6; CDR3: CASSYSLAGRRHHGYTF; DNA: TGTGCCAGCAGTTACTCCCTGGCAGGGCGCCGACATCATGGCTACACCTTC
D: TRBD1; J: TRBJ2-7; size: few; V: TRBV4-1; CDR3: CASSHETGNDYEQYF; DNA: TGCGCCAGCAGCCACGAGACAGGGAACGACTACGAGCAGTACTTC
D: -; J: TRBJ1-6; size: many; V: TRBV9; CDR3: CASSVDYKNSPLHF; DNA: TGTGCCAGCAGCGTAGATTACAAGAATTCACCCCTCCACTTT
D: -; J: TRBJ2-1; size: many; V: TRBV11-2; CDR3: CASSFVAENDNEQFF; DNA: TGTGCCAGCAGCTTCGTAGCGGAAAACGACAATGAGCAGTTCTTC
D: -; J: TRBJ2-3; size: many; V: TRBV6-1; CDR3: CASLRTDTDTQYF; DNA: TGTGCCAGCCTCCGGACAGACACAGATACGCAGTATTTT
D: -; J: TRBJ1-2; size: many; V: TRBV19; CDR3: CASRDRLNYGYTF; DNA: TGTGCCAGTCGAGACAGGCTTAACTATGGCTACACCTTC